This paragraph covers one T cell receptor (beta chain) sequence. J gave up 1 base and V 6 bases, and 12 bases lay outside the gene matches. The CDR3 is 15 amino acids. In germline, CDR1 is SQVTM, CDR2 ANQGSEA. This sample was taken from a study of technical replicates of blood from a handful of donors. Some clones are missing from TCRdb's copy, which holds only in-frame ones; the method was immunoSEQ multiplex PCR. Altogether fewer than 12,000 clones are present, approximately 94% being singletons, with the ten largest covering 6% to 8.5%. This TCR derives from a human donor in good health. The sample taken for sequencing was PBMCs. The chain joins TRBV29-1 to TRBJ2-7, with TRBD2 identical over 7 bases. DNA of the CDR3: TGCAGCGTCAAAACGGGACTATCCCAATCCTACGAGCAGTACTTC. Its translation is CSVKTGLSQSYEQYF.